This is a list of T cell receptor beta chains from one sample in a study of vaccination and CD4 T cells after COVID-19. From the PCR reads, TCRdb called clonotypes with MiXCR, one entry per CDR3 protein. The table shows over 15,000 distinct CDR3 sequences, with 51% occurring only once. Which antigens these TCRs recognize remains unknown. The specimen was CD4+ T cells from blood, cultured in vitro, collected before SARS-CoV-2 vaccination. These receptors all come from a human donor who had recovered from COVID-19. Both conserved end residues are part of each CDR3. The D gene is left open where the match is weak. The size of a clone is reported for some rows only, either as once, few or many, or as a class for expanded clones.

TRBV29-1	NA	TRBD2	TRBJ2-1	TGCAGCGTTGAAGCTCGACTAGCGGACCGGTTCTTC	CSVEARLADRFF
TRBV29-1	NA	NA	TRBJ1-2	TGCAGCGTTGGACAGGTCTATGGCTACACCTTC	CSVGQVYGYTF
TRBV12-3/TRBV12-4	NA	NA	TRBJ1-5	TGTGCCAGCAGCCAGGACCCAACGCAGCCCCAGCATTTT	CASSQDPTQPQHF
TRBV24-1	NA	TRBD2	TRBJ2-5	TGTGCCACCAGTGACCCGACTAGCACGAACCAAGAGACCCAGTACTTC	CATSDPTSTNQETQYF
TRBV20-1	few	TRBD2	TRBJ2-7	TGCAGTGCTAGAGGACTAGCGTCGAGGTATGAGCAGTACTTC	CSARGLASRYEQYF
TRBV20-1	NA	TRBD2	TRBJ2-1	TGCAGTGCTAGCTCGCTAGCGGGAGTTGAGCAGTTCTTC	CSASSLAGVEQFF
TRBV18	NA	NA	TRBJ2-1	TGTGCCAGCGCAACGTACACGTCGGACAATGAGCAGTTCTTC	CASATYTSDNEQFF
TRBV2	NA	NA	TRBJ2-5	TGTGCCAGCAGTGAAGTCAGACAAGAGACCCAGTACTTC	CASSEVRQETQYF
TRBV20-1	few	TRBD2	TRBJ2-7	TGCAGTGCGATTAGCGGGAGAGGTCCATACGAGCAGTACTTC	CSAISGRGPYEQYF
TRBV5-1	once	NA	TRBJ1-1	TGCGCCAGCAGCCGGGACAAGTACACTGAAGCTTTCTTT	CASSRDKYTEAFF
TRBV5-4	NA	NA	TRBJ2-5	TGTGCCAGCAGCTCGAACCGCGGGGAGACCCAGTACTTC	CASSSNRGETQYF
TRBV24-1	NA	TRBD1	TRBJ2-7	TGTGCCACCAGCCGGGACAGGTCTTCCGAGCAGTACTTC	CATSRDRSSEQYF
TRBV20-1	NA	TRBD2	TRBJ2-7	TGCAGTGCTTCCACCGGGACTAGCGGGAGGGTGGTGGCGTACGAGCAGTACTTC	CSASTGTSGRVVAYEQYF
TRBV6-1	NA	TRBD1	TRBJ2-6	TGTGCCAGCAGTCTCCGGGACAGGGCTGGGGCCAACGTCCTGACTTTC	CASSLRDRAGANVLTF
TRBV20-1	NA	NA	TRBJ1-6	TGCAGTGCTAGAGATTCTAGAAAGCTTGGGCCTTATTCACCCCTCCACTTT	CSARDSRKLGPYSPLHF
TRBV7-2	NA	NA	TRBJ1-5	TGTGCCAGCAGCTCGGGACTGAGTAATCAGCCCCAGCATTTT	CASSSGLSNQPQHF
TRBV28	NA	TRBD2	TRBJ2-7	TGTGCCAGCTCTATGACTAGCGGGAGGGCCATTTTCGAGCAGTACTTC	CASSMTSGRAIFEQYF
TRBV30	NA	NA	TRBJ2-7	TGTGCCTGGAGTGTAATCGACGAGCAGTACTTC	CAWSVIDEQYF
TRBV7-2	few	TRBD2	TRBJ2-7	TGTGCCAGCAGCTTAGGCGGGAGGTCTACCTACGAGCAGTACTTC	CASSLGGRSTYEQYF
TRBV6-5	NA	NA	TRBJ2-7	TGTGCCAGCAGTTACTCGAAGTACTACGAGCAGTACTTC	CASSYSKYYEQYF
TRBV2	NA	NA	TRBJ2-4	TGTGCCAGCAGTGAACTTTGGGTTTCCAAAAACATTCAGTACTTC	CASSELWVSKNIQYF
TRBV5-1	few	NA	TRBJ1-2	TGCGCCAGCAGCTTGGCCGTGGGTCCCGGTGGCTACACCTTC	CASSLAVGPGGYTF
TRBV7-2	few	NA	TRBJ2-3	TGTGCCAGCAGCTTAAACCCCCCGACTACGGGAGATACGCAGTATTTT	CASSLNPPTTGDTQYF
TRBV5-4	NA	NA	TRBJ1-2	TGTGCCAGCAGCTTGGCTAGGATCGACTATGGCTACACCTTC	CASSLARIDYGYTF
TRBV20-1	few	TRBD2	TRBJ2-1	TGCAGTGCTGTAGATGGGACTAGGCCCTACAATGAGCAGTTCTTC	CSAVDGTRPYNEQFF
TRBV4-3	few	TRBD1	TRBJ2-1	TGCGCCAGCAGCCAAGAACAGGGGTACAATGAGCAGTTCTTC	CASSQEQGYNEQFF
TRBV6-1	NA	NA	TRBJ2-2	TGTGCCAGCACAGAGGGTACGGCGCACACCGGGGAGCTGTTTTTT	CASTEGTAHTGELFF
TRBV20-1	few	TRBD2	TRBJ2-3	TGCAGTGCTGATAGCGGGTGGTACACAGATACGCAGTATTTT	CSADSGWYTDTQYF
TRBV6-5	once	TRBD1	TRBJ2-5	TGTGCCAGCAGTTACCGCTACAGGGGGGAGACCCAGTACTTC	CASSYRYRGETQYF
TRBV2	NA	TRBD2	TRBJ2-1	TGTGCCAGCCGTGGGACTAGCGGGAAGGGGGATCAGTTCTTC	CASRGTSGKGDQFF
TRBV20-1	NA	TRBD1	TRBJ1-5	TGCAGTGCTAGGGCCCCCGGGACAGGGTTTCAGCCCCAGCATTTT	CSARAPGTGFQPQHF
TRBV12-3/TRBV12-4	NA	NA	TRBJ1-2	TGTGCCAGCAGGCCGGGGACGGCAACTAACTATGGCTACACCTTC	CASRPGTATNYGYTF
TRBV7-9	NA	TRBD2	TRBJ2-3	TGTGCCACTGTTAGCGGGAGGTTCACAGATACGCAGTATTTT	CATVSGRFTDTQYF
TRBV20-1	NA	NA	TRBJ1-5	TGCAGTGCTAATGGGGGAGCCGGAAATCAGCCCCAGCATTTT	CSANGGAGNQPQHF
TRBV6-2/TRBV6-3	few	TRBD1	TRBJ1-1	TGTGCCAGCAGTAGTTTTGGACAGGGTCGCAACACTGAAGCTTTCTTT	CASSSFGQGRNTEAFF
TRBV20-1	NA	TRBD1	TRBJ2-1	TGCAGTGCTAGTATGGGACAGGGGCTCAAAGAGCAGTTCTTC	CSASMGQGLKEQFF
TRBV4-1	NA	NA	TRBJ1-2	TGCGCCAGCAGCCAAGTGCTAGTTTCCAGGAGCTATGGCTACACCTTC	CASSQVLVSRSYGYTF
TRBV7-8	few	NA	TRBJ1-2	TGTGCCAGCAGCTCTCTGGAGGGCCCAGTAAGGGGCTACACCTTC	CASSSLEGPVRGYTF
TRBV27	NA	TRBD1	TRBJ1-1	TGTGCCAGCAGCAGTAGGGACAGGGAGATTGAAGCTTTCTTT	CASSSRDREIEAFF
TRBV20-1	NA	TRBD1	TRBJ2-3	TGCAGTGCCCCTATACCGGGACAGGGAACAGATACGCAGTATTTT	CSAPIPGQGTDTQYF
TRBV2	NA	NA	TRBJ2-3	TGTGCCAGCAGTGAAGATTGGACTTCTGATACGCAGTATTTT	CASSEDWTSDTQYF
TRBV20-1	NA	TRBD1	TRBJ1-1	TGCAGTGCTAGTAATCCTACAGGGGGCGATACTGAAGCTTTCTTT	CSASNPTGGDTEAFF
TRBV6-2/TRBV6-3	few	TRBD1	TRBJ2-2	TGTGCCAGCACCACAGGGGGCCGGAACACCGGGGAGCTGTTTTTT	CASTTGGRNTGELFF
TRBV19	few	NA	TRBJ2-5	TGTGCCAGTAGTATCGGTTGGGGCAGGGTCCCCGGAGAGACCCAGTACTTC	CASSIGWGRVPGETQYF
TRBV20-1	NA	TRBD2	TRBJ2-3	TGCAGTGCACCGACTAGCGGGGGCACAGATACGCAGTATTTT	CSAPTSGGTDTQYF
TRBV6-2/TRBV6-3	NA	TRBD2	TRBJ2-5	TGTGCCAGCAGTTACCTAGCGGGAGAGACCCAGTACTTC	CASSYLAGETQYF
TRBV7-2	once	TRBD2	TRBJ2-7	TGTGCCAGCAGCCTCCCCCTAGCGGGAGTAGGCGAGCAGTACTTC	CASSLPLAGVGEQYF
TRBV6-1	NA	NA	TRBJ1-6	TGTGCCAGCCGGTCTCGGGTTACCTCCTATAATTCACCCCTCCACTTT	CASRSRVTSYNSPLHF
TRBV20-1	few	TRBD1	TRBJ2-7	TGCAGTGCTAGAAGTCAGGGGGCGGGAGAGCAGTACTTC	CSARSQGAGEQYF
TRBV2	NA	TRBD1	TRBJ1-1	TGTGCCAGCACTTACGCCGGGACAGCAAACACTGAAGCTTTCTTT	CASTYAGTANTEAFF
TRBV7-8	NA	NA	TRBJ1-1	TGTGCCAGCAGCTTGGCACAGAGGACTGAAGCTTTCTTT	CASSLAQRTEAFF
TRBV6-1	NA	NA	TRBJ2-1	TGTGCCAGCAGTGGATCTTCGGGCTCCTACAATGAGCAGTTCTTC	CASSGSSGSYNEQFF
TRBV6-5	NA	TRBD1	TRBJ1-2	TGTGCCAGCAGTTCCACCCGGACAGGGACAGGCGGCTACACCTTC	CASSSTRTGTGGYTF